Shown below are 19 T cell receptor beta chains from a single sample sequenced in a study of blood T cell repertoires in COVID-19 (dated by TCRdb to 2019 to 2021). The receptor library was made with the immunoSEQ multiplex PCR assay. Entries here come from immuneACCESS through TCRdb and include only in-frame sequences with V and J called. Some clones fail to appear in such tables; in the studies checked, an unresolved V gene covers under half of the shortfall, and the cause of the remainder is unknown. This sample holds 150,000 or so clones; 85% to 90% were observed only once. Together, the top ten hold 15% of the sample. Sequencing was done on a sample of peripheral blood. The receptors stem from a woman between 40 and 50 years old with acute or convalescent COVID-19.

The chain recombines TRBV24-1 with TRBJ1-6; TRBD1 matches at 8 bases. The CDR3 loop spans 14 amino acids. Germline V gene sequence: CDR1 KGHDR, CDR2 SFDVKD. The V and J ends lost 4 bases and 8 bases, in that order; junction bases with no gene match: 3. CDR3 coding DNA: TGTGCCACCAGTGACGACAGGGGTGATTCACCCCTCCACTTT. This sequence encodes CATSDDRGDSPLHF.

The chain recombines TRBV2 with TRBJ1-2; 7 nucleotides align to TRBD1. With V trimmed by 8 bases and J by 3 bases, 21 bases remained unmatched. CDR1 is SNHLY, CDR2 FYNNEI, per germline. The CDR3 totals 18 residues. The CDR3 DNA reads as TGTGCCAGCGTAGTAGGGACAGCGAGTAAACGAACCGACTATGGCTACACCTTC. It codes for CASVVGTASKRTDYGYTF.

This clone was seen only once. This chain uses TRBV30 with TRBJ2-2, with D tentatively TRBD1 (6 bases). The ends were cut back, 0 bases at V and 0 bases at J, with 8 bases in the middle. CDR1 and CDR2 (germline): GTSNPN, SVGIG (reference sequence). This CDR3 is built from 15 residues. The CDR3 loop reads CAWSVTGSNTGELFF. The CDR3 nucleotides are TGTGCCTGGAGTGTCACAGGGTCGAACACCGGGGAGCTGTTTTTT. The full variable domain, with the rest looked up from reference TRBV30 and TRBJ2-2, is SQTIHQWPATLVQPVGSPLSLECTVEGTSNPNLYWYRQAAGRGLQLLFYSVGIGQISSEVPQNLSASRPQDRQFILSSKKLLLSDSGFYLCAWSVTGSNTGELFFGEGSRLTVL.

The V call is TRBV2, the J call TRBJ1-2, with TRBD1 as a possible D gene (6 bases). CDR1 and CDR2 (germline): SNHLY, FYNNEI. Between the trimmed V and J ends, which lost 2 bases and 5 bases, there was a span of 9 bases. The CDR3 is made up of 13 amino acids. The CDR3 protein is CASSEQGWYGYTF. In nucleotides, the CDR3 is TGTGCCAGCAGTGAACAGGGGTGGTATGGCTACACCTTC.

The chain couples TRBV18 to TRBJ2-7; 8 bases align to TRBD1. CDR1 KGHSH and CDR2 LQKENI come from the germline V gene. The CDR3 has 15 residues. V was clipped by 6 bases and J by 6 bases; unmatched bases: 13. CDR3 sequence: CASSTPRTGLGEQYF. The CDR3 DNA follows: TGTGCCAGCTCCACCCCACGGACAGGGCTGGGCGAGCAGTACTTC.

The chain recombines TRBV3-1 (or the pseudogene TRBV3-2) with TRBJ2-2; D is uncertain. The CDR3 contains 13 residues. The ends were cut back, 1 base at V and 8 bases at J, with 8 bases in the middle. CDR1 LGHDT and CDR2 YNNKEL come from the germline V gene (reference sequence). In DNA form, the CDR3 reads TGTGCCAGCAGCCAAGGAACTGTGGGGGAGCTGTTTTTT. Translating gives CASSQGTVGELFF.

This clone has only one observation. J is TRBJ2-3 and V is TRBV23-1; 11 positions agree with TRBD1. TRBV23-1 is noted as an ORF with a role that remains uncertain. The CDR3 totals 17 residues. V trimming: 7 bases; J trimming: 2 bases; junction bases outside the gene matches: 11. The CDR3 DNA sequence: TGCGCCAGCACTAACGTCGGGACAGGGGGATTCACAGATACGCAGTATTTT. Translating it yields CASTNVGTGGFTDTQYF.

V and J are TRBV6-1 and TRBJ2-3, with 13 nucleotides matching TRBD2. Unmatched junction bases numbered 13, after V lost 4 bases and J lost 3 bases. This CDR3 comprises 19 residues. CDR1 is MNHNS and CDR2 is SASEGT in the germline V gene. CDR3 nucleotide sequence: TGTGCCAGCAGTGCGGGACTAGCGGGGAACATTTTAGCAACAGATACGCAGTATTTT. Encoded protein: CASSAGLAGNILATDTQYF.

This chain connects TRBV30 to TRBJ1-1; D may be TRBD1 (6 bases). V was shortened by 2 bases and J by 5 bases, with 21 bases between the two germline ends. The V gene's germline CDR1 is GTSNPN and CDR2 SVGIG (reference sequence). The CDR3 spans 16 residues. The CDR3 is CAWSRGRGTLGTEAFF. CDR3 nucleotides: TGTGCCTGGAGTCGGGGAAGGGGGACCTTAGGGACTGAAGCTTTCTTT.

The V gene is TRBV19, the J gene TRBJ1-5, with a tentative D call TRBD1 (5 bases). The V gene's germline CDR1 is LNHDA and CDR2 SQIVND (reference sequence). This CDR3 comprises 15 residues. The V gene lost 3 bases and the J gene lost 4 bases, with 13 bases spanning the gap. The CDR3 is CASSIAGLGNQPQHF. The CDR3 nucleotides read TGTGCCAGTAGTATCGCGGGGCTAGGAAATCAGCCCCAGCATTTT.

With regard to this clone: The same CDR3 can be traced to other DNA sequences in this sample. The CDR3 spells CASSYSRGYGYTF. The CDR3 nucleotides are TGTGCCAGCAGTTACTCTAGGGGCTATGGCTACACCTTC. The chain is built from TRBV6-5 and TRBJ1-2, with D possibly being TRBD1 (5 bases). Germline loops: CDR1 MNHEY, CDR2 SVGAGI. The CDR3 spans 13 residues. With 0 bases removed from V and 4 bases from J, the gap between germline ends came to 6 bases.

The chain carries TRBV28 and TRBJ1-5; tentative D call: TRBD1 (6 bases). CDR1 MDHEN and CDR2 SYDVKM come from the germline V gene. Trimming left V 7 bases short and J 1 base short, with 11 bases between. The CDR3 is 14 residues long. DNA for the CDR3: TGTGCCAGCACCCGGGACACAAGCAATCAGCCCCAGCATTTT. Amino acid sequence: CASTRDTSNQPQHF. Complete variable domain (other parts from reference TRBV28 and TRBJ1-5): DVKVTQSSRYLVKRTGEKVFLECVQDMDHENMFWYRQDPGLGLRLIYFSYDVKMKEKGDIPEGYSVSREKKERFSLILESASTNQTSMYLCASTRDTSNQPQHFGDGTRLSIL.

The rearrangement joins TRBV28 to TRBJ1-4, with a weak D call TRBD1 (6 bases). Germline-derived CDR1 and CDR2 are MDHEN and SYDVKM. The CDR3 has 17 amino acids. Deletions cut 8 bases from V and 3 bases from J, with 22 bases between. The chain's CDR3 is CASQHRTTGLANEKLFF. Here the CDR3 DNA reads TGTGCCAGCCAACATAGGACGACAGGTTTGGCTAATGAAAAACTGTTTTTT.

The table lists this clone with a count of one. This chain connects TRBV7-2 to TRBJ2-1; the match to TRBD2 covers 12 bases. The CDR3 extends over 15 amino acids. J lost 6 bases, V lost 3 bases, and 3 bases had no gene match. The germline V gene has CDR1 SGHTA and CDR2 FQGNSA. In nucleotides, the CDR3 is TGTGCCAGCAGCTTTCTAGCGGGGGGGTTCAATGAGCAGTTCTTC. Translated: CASSFLAGGFNEQFF. The whole variable domain, filled in from reference TRBV7-2 and TRBJ2-1, reads GAGVSQSPSNKVTEKGKDVELRCDPISGHTALYWYRQSLGQGLEFLIYFQGNSAPDKSGLPSDRFSAERTGGSVSTLTIQRTQQEDSAVYLCASSFLAGGFNEQFFGPGTRLTVL.

The V gene is TRBV7-9, the J gene TRBJ1-2; D not resolved. Germline CDR1 SEHNR, CDR2 FQNEAQ (reference sequence). The CDR3 is made up of 14 amino acids. Trimming pared 1 base from V and 4 bases from J, leaving 10 bases between. The CDR3 sequence is CASSLEFGAYGYTF. CDR3 DNA sequence: TGTGCCAGCAGCTTAGAGTTTGGAGCCTATGGCTACACCTTC. The whole variable domain, filled in from reference TRBV7-9 and TRBJ1-2, reads DTGVSQNPRHKITKRGQNVTFRCDPISEHNRLYWYRQTLGQGPEFLTYFQNEAQLEKSRLLSDRFSAERPKGSFSTLEIQRTEQGDSAMYLCASSLEFGAYGYTFGSGTRLTVV.

The chain couples TRBV5-6 to TRBJ1-6; D is possibly TRBD1 (6 bases). Germline V gene sequence: CDR1 SGHDT, CDR2 YYEEEE. Trimming left V 4 bases short and J 7 bases short, with 24 bases between. This CDR3 comprises 18 residues. CDR3 loop: CASSVRKSGTYLNSPLHF. CDR3 coding DNA: TGTGCCAGCAGCGTAAGGAAATCCGGGACATATCTAAATTCACCCCTCCACTTT.

The rearrangement uses TRBV2 and TRBJ1-6, with D unclear. The CDR3 is made up of 15 amino acids. Germline V lookup: CDR1 SNHLY, CDR2 FYNNEI. Trimming removed 1 base from V and 6 bases from J, with 10 bases in between. The CDR3 reads CASSEGQVANSPLHF. CDR3 nucleotide sequence: TGTGCCAGCAGTGAAGGCCAGGTGGCTAATTCACCCCTCCACTTT.

This chain joins TRBV6-5 and TRBJ1-3; D remains ambiguous. The V end was cut by 7 bases, the J end by 1 base, with 14 bases between. Germline loops: CDR1 MNHEY, CDR2 SVGAGI. CDR3 length equals 15 residues. The DNA for the CDR3 is TGTGCCAGCACGGGAAGGGTTGGATCTGGAAACACCATATATTTT. Protein product: CASTGRVGSGNTIYF.

The V and J genes are TRBV29-1 and TRBJ1-1, with D possibly being TRBD1 (6 bases). Looked up from germline, CDR1 is SQVTM and CDR2 is ANQGSEA. The CDR3 has 12 amino acids. V lost 3 bases to trimming and J lost 7 bases, with 12 bases between them. The CDR3: CSVDRGAGEAFF. The CDR3 DNA follows: TGCAGCGTTGATCGGGGGGCGGGTGAAGCTTTCTTT.